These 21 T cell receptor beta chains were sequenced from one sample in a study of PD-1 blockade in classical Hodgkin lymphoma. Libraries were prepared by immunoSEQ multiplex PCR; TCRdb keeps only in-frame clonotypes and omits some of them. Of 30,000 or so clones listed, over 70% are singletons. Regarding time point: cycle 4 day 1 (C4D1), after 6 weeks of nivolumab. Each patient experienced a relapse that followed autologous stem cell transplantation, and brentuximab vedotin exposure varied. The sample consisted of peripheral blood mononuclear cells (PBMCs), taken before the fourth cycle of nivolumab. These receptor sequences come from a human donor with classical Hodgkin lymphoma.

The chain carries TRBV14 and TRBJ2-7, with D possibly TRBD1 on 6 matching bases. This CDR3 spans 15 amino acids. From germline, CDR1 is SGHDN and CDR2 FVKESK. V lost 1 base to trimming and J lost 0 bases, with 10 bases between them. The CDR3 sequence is CASSQAGATSYEQYF. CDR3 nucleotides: TGTGCCAGCAGCCAAGCAGGGGCCACCTCCTACGAGCAGTACTTC.

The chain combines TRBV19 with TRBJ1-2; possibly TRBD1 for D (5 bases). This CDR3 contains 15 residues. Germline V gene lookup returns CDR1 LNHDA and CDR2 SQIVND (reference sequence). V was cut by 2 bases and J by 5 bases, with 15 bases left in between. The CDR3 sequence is CASSIPSGKAYGYTF. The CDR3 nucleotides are TGTGCCAGTAGTATACCGTCAGGGAAGGCATATGGCTACACCTTC.

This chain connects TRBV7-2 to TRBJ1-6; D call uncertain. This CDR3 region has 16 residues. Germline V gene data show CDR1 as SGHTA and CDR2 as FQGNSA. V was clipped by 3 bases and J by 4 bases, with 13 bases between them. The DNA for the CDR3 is TGTGCCAGCAGCTTGGCCCTCACAGCTTATAATTCACCCCTCCACTTT. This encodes CASSLALTAYNSPLHF.

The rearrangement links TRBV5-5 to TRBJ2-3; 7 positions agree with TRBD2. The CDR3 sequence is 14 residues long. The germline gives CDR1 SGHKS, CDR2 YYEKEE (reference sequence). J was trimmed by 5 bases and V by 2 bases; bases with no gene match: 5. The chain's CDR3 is CASSFRLAGDTQYF. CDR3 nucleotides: TGTGCCAGCAGCTTTCGACTAGCCGGAGATACGCAGTATTTT.

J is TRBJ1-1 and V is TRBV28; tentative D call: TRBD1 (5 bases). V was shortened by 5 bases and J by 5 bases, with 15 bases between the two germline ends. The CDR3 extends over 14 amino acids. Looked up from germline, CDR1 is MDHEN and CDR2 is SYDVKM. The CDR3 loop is CASSRVWGETEAFF. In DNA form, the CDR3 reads TGTGCCAGCAGTCGTGTGTGGGGGGAGACTGAAGCTTTCTTT.

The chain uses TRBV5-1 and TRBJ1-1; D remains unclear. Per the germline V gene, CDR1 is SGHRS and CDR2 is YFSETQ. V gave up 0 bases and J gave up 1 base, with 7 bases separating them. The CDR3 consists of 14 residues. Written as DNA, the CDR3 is TGCGCCAGCAGCTTGGGCAGGCCGAACACTGAAGCTTTCTTT. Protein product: CASSLGRPNTEAFF.

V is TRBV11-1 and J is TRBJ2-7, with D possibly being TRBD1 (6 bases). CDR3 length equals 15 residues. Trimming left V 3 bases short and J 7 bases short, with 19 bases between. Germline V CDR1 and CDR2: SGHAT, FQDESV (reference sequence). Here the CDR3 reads CASSFSLGQRNEQYF. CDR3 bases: TGTGCCAGCAGCTTTTCCCTCGGACAGAGAAATGAGCAGTACTTC.

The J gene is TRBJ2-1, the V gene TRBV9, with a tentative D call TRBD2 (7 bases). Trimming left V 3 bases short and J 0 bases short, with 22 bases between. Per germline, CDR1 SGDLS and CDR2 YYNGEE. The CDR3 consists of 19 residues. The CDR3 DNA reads TGTGCCAGCAGCGCCGTAGAAGGTGGGAGGGGGTTCTCCTACAATGAGCAGTTCTTC. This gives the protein CASSAVEGGRGFSYNEQFF.

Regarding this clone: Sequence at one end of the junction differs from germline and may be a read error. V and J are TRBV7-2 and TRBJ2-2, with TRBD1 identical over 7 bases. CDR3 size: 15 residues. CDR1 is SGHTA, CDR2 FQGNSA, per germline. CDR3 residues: CASSRTGVDTGELFF. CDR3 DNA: TGCGCCAGCAGTCGTACAGGGGTCGACACCGGGGAGCTGTTTTTT. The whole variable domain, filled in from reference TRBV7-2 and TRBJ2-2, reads GAGVSQSPSNKVTEKGKDVELRCDPISGHTALYWYRQSLGQGLEFLIYFQGNSAPDKSGLPSDRFSAERTGGSVSTLTIQRTQQEDSAVYLCASSRTGVDTGELFFGEGSRLTVL.

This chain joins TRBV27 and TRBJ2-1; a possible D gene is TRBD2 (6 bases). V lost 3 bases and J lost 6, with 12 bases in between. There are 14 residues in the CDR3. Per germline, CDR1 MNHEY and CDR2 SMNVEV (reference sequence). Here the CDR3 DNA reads TGTGCCAGCAGTTTGATGCGCGGGGCCAATGAGCAGTTCTTC. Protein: CASSLMRGANEQFF.

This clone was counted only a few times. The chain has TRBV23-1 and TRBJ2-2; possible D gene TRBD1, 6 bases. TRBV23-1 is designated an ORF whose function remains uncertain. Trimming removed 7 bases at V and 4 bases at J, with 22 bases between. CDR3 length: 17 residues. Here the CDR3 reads CASKIVSGGRSTGELFF. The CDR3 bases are TGCGCCAGCAAGATCGTCAGTGGGGGCAGGAGCACCGGGGAGCTGTTTTTT.

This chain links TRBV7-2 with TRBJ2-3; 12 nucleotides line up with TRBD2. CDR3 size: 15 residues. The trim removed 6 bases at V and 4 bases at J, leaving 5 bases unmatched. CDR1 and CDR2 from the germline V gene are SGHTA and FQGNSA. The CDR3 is CASRTLAGGADTQYF. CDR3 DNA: TGTGCCAGCAGAACCCTAGCGGGGGGGGCAGATACGCAGTATTTT. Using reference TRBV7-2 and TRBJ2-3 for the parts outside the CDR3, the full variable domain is GAGVSQSPSNKVTEKGKDVELRCDPISGHTALYWYRQSLGQGLEFLIYFQGNSAPDKSGLPSDRFSAERTGGSVSTLTIQRTQQEDSAVYLCASRTLAGGADTQYFGPGTRLTVL.

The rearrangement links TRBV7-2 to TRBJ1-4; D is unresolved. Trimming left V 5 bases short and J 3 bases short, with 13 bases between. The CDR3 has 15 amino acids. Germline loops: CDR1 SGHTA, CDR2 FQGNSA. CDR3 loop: CASSPPRRANEKLFF. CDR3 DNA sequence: TGTGCCAGCAGCCCCCCGAGGCGGGCTAATGAAAAACTGTTTTTT.

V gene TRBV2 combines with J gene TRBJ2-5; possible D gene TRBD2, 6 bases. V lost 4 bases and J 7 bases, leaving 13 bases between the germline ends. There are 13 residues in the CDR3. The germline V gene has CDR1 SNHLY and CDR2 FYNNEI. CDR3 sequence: CASSGDFLSTQYF. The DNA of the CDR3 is TGTGCCAGCAGTGGGGACTTCCTCTCGACCCAGTACTTC.

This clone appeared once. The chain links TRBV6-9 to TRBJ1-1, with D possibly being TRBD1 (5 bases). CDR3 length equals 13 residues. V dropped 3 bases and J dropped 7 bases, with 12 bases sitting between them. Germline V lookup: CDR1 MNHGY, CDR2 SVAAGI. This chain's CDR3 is CASSYSAGNEAFF. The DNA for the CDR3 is TGTGCCAGCAGTTACTCGGCAGGGAATGAAGCTTTCTTT.

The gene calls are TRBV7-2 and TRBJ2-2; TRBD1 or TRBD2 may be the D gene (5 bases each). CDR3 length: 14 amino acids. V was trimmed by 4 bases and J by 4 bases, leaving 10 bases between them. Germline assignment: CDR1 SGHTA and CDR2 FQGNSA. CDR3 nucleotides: TGTGCCAGCAGCTCACCGGGACCCACCGGGGAGCTGTTTTTT. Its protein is CASSSPGPTGELFF.

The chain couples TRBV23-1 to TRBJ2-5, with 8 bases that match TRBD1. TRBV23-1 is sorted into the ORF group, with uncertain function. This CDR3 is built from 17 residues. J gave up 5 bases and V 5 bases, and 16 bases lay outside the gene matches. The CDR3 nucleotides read TGCGCCAGCAGTTCAACCCCAGGACAGGGTTATTTGGAGACCCAGTACTTC. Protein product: CASSSTPGQGYLETQYF.

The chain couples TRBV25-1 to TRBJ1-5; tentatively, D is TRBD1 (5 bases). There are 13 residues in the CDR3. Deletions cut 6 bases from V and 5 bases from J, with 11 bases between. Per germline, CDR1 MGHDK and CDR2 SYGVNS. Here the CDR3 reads CASSAGGDQPQHF. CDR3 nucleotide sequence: TGTGCCAGCAGCGCGGGAGGGGATCAGCCCCAGCATTTT.

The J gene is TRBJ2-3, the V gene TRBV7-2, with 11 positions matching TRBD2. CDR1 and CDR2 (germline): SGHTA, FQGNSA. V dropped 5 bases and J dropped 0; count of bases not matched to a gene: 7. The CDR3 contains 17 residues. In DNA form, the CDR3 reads TGTGCCAGCAGCCTCCCGACTAGCGGGGCGAGCACAGATACGCAGTATTTT. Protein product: CASSLPTSGASTDTQYF.

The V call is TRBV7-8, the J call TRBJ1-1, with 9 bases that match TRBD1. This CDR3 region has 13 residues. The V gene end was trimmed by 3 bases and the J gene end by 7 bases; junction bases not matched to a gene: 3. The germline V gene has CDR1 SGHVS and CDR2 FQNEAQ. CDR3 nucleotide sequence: TGTGCCAGCAGCTTCCGACAGGGGGATGAAGCTTTCTTT. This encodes CASSFRQGDEAFF. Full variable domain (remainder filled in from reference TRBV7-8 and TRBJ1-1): GAGVSQSPRYKVAKRGQDVALRCDPISGHVSLFWYQQALGQGPEFLTYFQNEAQLDKSGLPSDRFFAERPEGSVSTLKIQRTQQEDSAVYLCASSFRQGDEAFFGQGTRLTVV.

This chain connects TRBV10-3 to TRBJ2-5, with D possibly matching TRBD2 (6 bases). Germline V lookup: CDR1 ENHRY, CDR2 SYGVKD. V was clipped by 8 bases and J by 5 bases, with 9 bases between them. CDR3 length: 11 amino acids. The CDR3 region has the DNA TGTGCCATCGCACGGGGGGAGACCCAGTACTTC. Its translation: CAIARGETQYF.